The present T cell receptor beta chain was sequenced within a study of regulatory T cells in long-lasting Graves disease. On the study more broadly: Graves' patients who were just diagnosed had used antithyroid drugs for under 3 months. Whole-study results and caveats: Investigators studied peripheral blood only, not thyroid tissue.

Building the TCR beta libraries relied on iRepertoire HTBI primers, and CDR3 regions underwent Arm-PCR. TCRdb re-analysed the multiplex PCR reads in MiXCR, keeping a single row per CDR3 protein. The sample shows about 200,000 distinct CDR3 sequences, 15% to 20% of them seen only once. Time point described: newly diagnosed GD, antithyroid drugs for less than 3 months. The TCR library used RNA extracted from PBMCs. The patient group derived from an endocrinology department in Xi'an, China. Staff took around 9 milliliters of peripheral blood and put it into EDTA tubes. Trimming took 3 bases from V and 3 from J; bases not matched to a gene: 4. The germline gives CDR1 DFQATT, CDR2 SNEGSKA (reference sequence). The CDR3 is made up of 13 amino acids. Concerning this clonotype itself: Antigen unknown.

The clonotype comes from a female donor with Graves disease. The sequences come from peripheral blood mononuclear cells (PBMCs), collected at new diagnosis, from a patient treated with antithyroid drugs. The gene calls are TRBV20-1 and TRBJ1-1, with 7 bases matching TRBD1. Written as DNA, the CDR3 is TGCAGTGCTAGCGCCAGGGGGGACACTGAAGCTTTCTTT. Its translation: CSASARGDTEAFF.